These T cell receptor beta chains were read from a single sample in a study of T cell repertoires in ileal Crohn's disease. Method: immunoSEQ multiplex PCR; TCRdb's copy keeps in-frame clones and lacks some. Among thousands of clones listed, roughly 76% were seen once. Specimen: ileal tissue. All receptors come from an adult with Crohn's disease. The CDR3 runs from the conserved cysteine through the conserved F or W. A D gene is named only where the DNA matches it firmly. Clone size is not always given. Where it is, it says once, few, many or a class for expanded clones.

CDR3 protein	CDR3 DNA	clone size	D gene	V gene	J gene
CASTHGQGATGELFF	TGTGCCAGCACCCACGGGCAGGGGGCCACCGGGGAGCTGTTTTTT	NA	TRBD1	TRBV7-8	TRBJ2-2
CASSPDREREAFF	TGTGCCAGCTCGCCGGACCGGGAGAGAGAAGCTTTCTTT	few	NA	TRBV18	TRBJ1-1
CASNAGTGGLPNYGYTF	TGTGCCAGCAACGCCGGGACAGGGGGCTTGCCTAACTATGGCTACACCTTC	NA	TRBD1	TRBV11-2	TRBJ1-2
CASSSWDRADYGYTF	TGTGCCAGCAGCTCCTGGGACAGGGCTGACTATGGCTACACCTTC	NA	TRBD1	TRBV7-9	TRBJ1-2
CAWTVGGGYTF	TGTGCCTGGACCGTCGGCGGGGGTTACACCTTC	NA	NA	TRBV30	TRBJ1-2
CASSSRDRAPDEQFF	TGTGCCAGCAGCTCCCGGGACAGGGCGCCGGATGAGCAGTTCTTC	NA	TRBD1	TRBV11-3	TRBJ2-1
CASSLRDGRGAGNTEAFF	TGTGCCAGCAGCTTACGAGATGGGCGTGGGGCCGGGAACACTGAAGCTTTCTTT	NA	NA	TRBV7-8	TRBJ1-1
CASNRDPAREQYF	TGTGCCAGCAATCGGGATCCTGCCCGCGAGCAGTACTTC	NA	NA	TRBV6-6	TRBJ2-7
CASSEEDRETQYF	TGTGCCAGCAGTGAGGAGGACAGGGAGACCCAGTACTTC	few	TRBD1	TRBV6-4	TRBJ2-5
CASSDRYGNQPQHF	TGTGCCAGCAGTGACAGATATGGCAATCAGCCCCAGCATTTT	NA	NA	TRBV6-5	TRBJ1-5
CASSHLGQGEDQPQHF	TGCGCCAGCAGCCACTTGGGACAGGGCGAGGATCAGCCCCAGCATTTT	NA	TRBD1	TRBV4-1	TRBJ1-5
CASSDSGLAGGTYEQYF	TGCGCCAGCAGTGATTCGGGACTAGCGGGAGGGACCTACGAGCAGTACTTC	NA	TRBD2	TRBV10-1	TRBJ2-7
CASCRDRDTGELFF	TGTGCCAGCTGCCGGGACAGGGACACCGGGGAGCTGTTTTTT	NA	TRBD1	TRBV27	TRBJ2-2
CASSGPTFGGGGHYEQYF	TGTGCCAGCAGTGGACCCACCTTCGGCGGCGGGGGGCACTACGAGCAGTACTTC	NA	TRBD2	TRBV25-1	TRBJ2-7
CASSSGTLYQETQYF	TGTGCCAGCAGTTCCGGGACTCTGTACCAAGAGACCCAGTACTTC	NA	NA	TRBV28	TRBJ2-5
CASSERTGGGSPLHF	TGTGCCAGCAGTGAAAGGACAGGGGGTGGATCACCCCTCCACTTT	few	TRBD1	TRBV6-1	TRBJ1-6
CSDLSPLRDTF	TGCAGCGACCTTAGCCCCCTCCGGGACACCTTC	NA	NA	TRBV29-1	TRBJ1-2
CASSWGTGRLNEQFF	TGCGCCAGCAGCTGGGGGACAGGGCGGTTGAATGAGCAGTTCTTC	NA	TRBD1	TRBV5-1	TRBJ2-1
CASSLGGTGEGYTF	TGTGCCAGCAGCTTAGGCGGGACAGGGGAAGGCTACACCTTC	NA	TRBD1	TRBV7-3	TRBJ1-2
CASSLTSSRGDTEAFF	TGTGCCAGCAGCTTAACTTCGTCCAGGGGAGACACTGAAGCTTTCTTT	NA	NA	TRBV11-1	TRBJ1-1
CASSPGQGIVNQPQHF	TGTGCCAGCAGCCCCGGACAGGGGATTGTCAATCAGCCCCAGCATTTT	once	TRBD1	TRBV9	TRBJ1-5
CASSPRGSMGGYTF	TGTGCCAGCAGCCCCAGGGGGTCCATGGGTGGCTACACCTTC	NA	TRBD1	TRBV7-9	TRBJ1-2
CASSVFPGQRDTQYF	TGTGCCAGCAGCGTATTCCCGGGACAAAGGGATACGCAGTATTTT	once	NA	TRBV9	TRBJ2-3
CASSVGIGAYEQYF	TGTGCCAGCAGTGTCGGGATTGGTGCCTACGAGCAGTACTTC	NA	NA	TRBV27	TRBJ2-7
CASSYGGGLGHTEAFF	TGTGCCAGCAGTTACGGGGGGGGATTGGGGCACACTGAAGCTTTCTTT	NA	NA	TRBV6-5	TRBJ1-1
CASGFDRSSGANVLTF	TGTGCTAGTGGTTTCGACAGAAGCTCTGGGGCCAACGTCCTGACTTTC	NA	NA	TRBV12-5	TRBJ2-6
CASSDLNSSYEQYF	TGTGCCAGCAGTGATCTAAACAGCTCCTACGAGCAGTACTTC	NA	NA	TRBV25-1	TRBJ2-7
CAISDSAGVGVDTQYF	TGTGCCATCAGTGATTCAGCGGGAGTGGGGGTAGATACGCAGTATTTT	NA	TRBD2	TRBV10-3	TRBJ2-3
CASTDGNANYGYTF	TGTGCCAGCACCGACGGGAACGCAAACTATGGCTACACCTTC	NA	NA	TRBV6-5	TRBJ1-2
CASSYRPGQGPTDTQYF	TGTGCCAGCAGTTACAGACCGGGACAGGGGCCTACGGATACGCAGTATTTT	NA	TRBD1	TRBV27	TRBJ2-3
CASRGGRTGELFF	TGTGCCAGCAGAGGCGGGAGAACCGGGGAGCTGTTTTTT	NA	TRBD2	TRBV11-3	TRBJ2-2
CASTDREETQYF	TGTGCCAGCACAGACAGAGAAGAGACCCAGTACTTC	NA	NA	TRBV6-6	TRBJ2-5
CASSPATSGRANEQFF	TGTGCCAGCAGCCCAGCGACTAGCGGGAGGGCCAATGAGCAGTTCTTC	NA	TRBD2	TRBV11-2	TRBJ2-1
CASSGTGLRAVSGANVLTF	TGCGCCAGCAGCGGGACAGGGTTGCGTGCTGTGTCTGGGGCCAACGTCCTGACTTTC	once	TRBD1	TRBV5-1	TRBJ2-6
CASRRQGSYEQYF	TGTGCCAGCAGAAGACAGGGATCCTACGAGCAGTACTTC	NA	TRBD1	TRBV2	TRBJ2-7
CASSLLGQGWYTEAFF	TGTGCCAGCAGTTTATTGGGACAGGGGTGGTACACTGAAGCTTTCTTT	NA	TRBD1	TRBV28	TRBJ1-1
CSGTENTEAFF	TGCAGCGGGACAGAGAACACTGAAGCTTTCTTT	NA	NA	TRBV29-1	TRBJ1-1
CASSLGGRNTEAFF	TGTGCCAGTAGTTTGGGGGGGCGGAACACTGAAGCTTTCTTT	few	NA	TRBV19	TRBJ1-1
CASSEMRNYEQYF	TGCGCCAGCAGTGAGATGAGAAACTACGAGCAGTACTTC	few	NA	TRBV10-1	TRBJ2-7
CASSFSGRVNTEAFF	TGTGCCAGCAGTTTTTCAGGGAGGGTGAACACTGAAGCTTTCTTT	NA	NA	TRBV27	TRBJ1-1
CASSRGLAGARTGELFF	TGTGCCAGCAGTAGAGGACTAGCGGGAGCTAGAACCGGGGAGCTGTTTTTT	NA	TRBD2	TRBV27	TRBJ2-2
CASSLRLAGLTDTQYF	TGTGCCAGCAGCTTGAGACTAGCGGGACTCACAGATACGCAGTATTTT	NA	TRBD2	TRBV5-4	TRBJ2-3
CASSTATSGRWETQYF	TGCGCCAGCAGCACAGCCACTAGCGGGCGATGGGAGACCCAGTACTTC	few	TRBD2	TRBV5-1	TRBJ2-5
CASSFPRALEGTDTQYF	TGTGCCAGCAGCTTCCCTCGAGCGCTCGAGGGCACAGATACGCAGTATTTT	NA	NA	TRBV13	TRBJ2-3
CASSKGTSDTDTQYF	TGTGCCAGCAGTAAAGGGACTAGCGACACAGATACGCAGTATTTT	NA	TRBD2	TRBV6-4	TRBJ2-3